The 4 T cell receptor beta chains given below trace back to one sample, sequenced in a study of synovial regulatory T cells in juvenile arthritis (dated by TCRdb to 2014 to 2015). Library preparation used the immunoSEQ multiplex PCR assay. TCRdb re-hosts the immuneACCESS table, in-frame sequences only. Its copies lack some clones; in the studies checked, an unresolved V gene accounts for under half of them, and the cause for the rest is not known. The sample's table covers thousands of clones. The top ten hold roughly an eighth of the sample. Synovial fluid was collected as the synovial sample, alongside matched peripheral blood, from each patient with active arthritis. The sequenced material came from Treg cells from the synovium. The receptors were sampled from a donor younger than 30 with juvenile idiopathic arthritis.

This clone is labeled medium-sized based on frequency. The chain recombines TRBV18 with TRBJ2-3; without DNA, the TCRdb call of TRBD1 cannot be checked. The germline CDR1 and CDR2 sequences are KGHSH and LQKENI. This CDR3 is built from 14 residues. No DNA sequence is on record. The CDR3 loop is CASSPRQGTDTQYF.

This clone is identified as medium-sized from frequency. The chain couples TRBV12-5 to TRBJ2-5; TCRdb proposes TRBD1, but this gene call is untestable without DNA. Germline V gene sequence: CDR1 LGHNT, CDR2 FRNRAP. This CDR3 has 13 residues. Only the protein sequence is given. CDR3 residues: CASGQGFQETQYF.

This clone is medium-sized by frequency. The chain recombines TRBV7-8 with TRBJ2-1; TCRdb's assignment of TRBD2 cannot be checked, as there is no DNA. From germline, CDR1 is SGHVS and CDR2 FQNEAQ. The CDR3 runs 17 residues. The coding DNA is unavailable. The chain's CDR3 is CASSSGQLAGYRREQFF.

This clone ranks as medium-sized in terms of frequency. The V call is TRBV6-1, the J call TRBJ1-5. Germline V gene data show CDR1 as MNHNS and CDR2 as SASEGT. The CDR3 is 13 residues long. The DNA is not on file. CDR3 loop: CASSEGVRQPQHF.